The rows below give T cell receptor beta chains drawn from one sample of a study of T cells in Graves' hyperthyroidism and ophthalmopathy. TCRdb used MiXCR to reprocess the multiplex PCR reads, holding one entry per CDR3 protein. The table records about 400,000 distinct CDR3 sequences, about 15% of them present only once. The specimen was blood. These receptors originate from a woman under 30 with Graves' hyperthyroidism. Both conserved end residues are part of each CDR3. D genes are given only for firm matches. For some rows the clone size is stated as once, few or many, or as a class when expanded; others skip it.

j_call | clone_size | d_call | v_call | cdr3_aa | cdr3_nt
TRBJ2-2 | many | TRBD1 | TRBV6-1 | CASSRQGDGELFF | TGTGCCAGCAGTCGACAGGGCGACGGGGAGCTGTTTTTT
TRBJ1-3 | many | - | TRBV6-1 | CASAPAYSGNTIYF | TGTGCCAGCGCCCCAGCGTACTCTGGAAACACCATATATTTT
TRBJ1-5 | many | - | TRBV27 | CASSKGLGNQPQHF | TGTGCCAGCAGTAAGGGGTTAGGGAATCAGCCCCAGCATTTT
TRBJ2-1 | many | - | TRBV7-3 | CASSSGNEQFF | TGTGCCAGCAGCTCTGGCAATGAGCAGTTCTTC
TRBJ1-1 | many | TRBD1 | TRBV27 | CASSRDRVPTEAFF | TGTGCCAGCAGTCGGGACAGGGTTCCCACTGAAGCTTTCTTT
TRBJ2-2 | few | - | TRBV2 | CASTQGRTGELFF | TGTGCCAGCACCCAGGGTAGGACCGGGGAGCTGTTTTTT
TRBJ1-6 | many | - | TRBV27 | CASSRVYNSPLHF | TGTGCCAGCTCCAGGGTCTATAATTCACCCCTCCACTTT
TRBJ1-6 | many | - | TRBV11-2 | CASSQKPDYNSPLHF | TGTGCCAGCAGCCAAAAACCCGATTATAATTCACCCCTCCACTTT
TRBJ2-7 | few | TRBD2 | TRBV9 | CASSFNTGLAYEQYF | TGTGCCAGCAGCTTCAACACCGGACTAGCTTACGAGCAGTACTTC
TRBJ2-7 | many | - | TRBV2 | CASGQATYEQYF | TGTGCCAGCGGGCAGGCTACCTACGAGCAGTACTTC
TRBJ2-5 | many | - | TRBV28 | CASSLLHRETQYF | TGTGCCAGCAGTTTATTGCATCGTGAGACCCAGTACTTC
TRBJ1-2 | - | - | TRBV9 | CASSVGSGRPLYGYTF | TGTGCCAGCAGCGTAGGGTCCGGCAGACCCCTTTATGGCTACACCTTC
TRBJ2-7 | - | TRBD2 | TRBV3-1 | CASSPDGAGGHYEQYF | TGTGCCAGCAGCCCCGACGGTGCGGGGGGGCACTACGAGCAGTACTTC
TRBJ1-4 | - | - | TRBV4-1 | CASSQVHPTNEKLFF | TGCGCCAGCAGCCAAGTACATCCAACTAATGAAAAACTGTTTTTT
TRBJ2-5 | - | TRBD2 | TRBV3-1 | CASSPRAGVEETQYF | TGTGCCAGCAGCCCCAGAGCGGGGGTGGAGGAGACCCAGTACTTC
TRBJ2-3 | many | - | TRBV5-6 | CASSLLWEAVTQYF | TGTGCCAGCAGCTTGTTATGGGAGGCTGTTACGCAGTATTTT
TRBJ1-2 | many | - | TRBV5-1 | CASSRGSGYTF | TGCGCCAGCAGCCGAGGGAGTGGCTACACCTTC
TRBJ2-2 | - | - | TRBV4-1 | CASSQVGNTGELFF | TGCGCCAGCAGCCAGGTAGGGAACACCGGGGAGCTGTTTTTT
TRBJ2-2 | few | - | TRBV20-1 | CSALGRLNTGELFF | TGCAGTGCTCTCGGGCGGCTCAACACCGGGGAGCTGTTTTTT
TRBJ1-5 | few | - | TRBV19 | CASSIVALPEPQHF | TGTGCCAGTAGTATAGTAGCCCTCCCAGAGCCCCAGCATTTT
TRBJ1-2 | - | - | TRBV5-1 | CASSFAGAGYGYTF | TGCGCCAGCAGCTTTGCCGGGGCGGGCTATGGCTACACCTTC
TRBJ1-6 | few | TRBD1 | TRBV24-1 | CATSDSPGQAPYNSPLHF | TGTGCCACCAGTGATTCTCCGGGACAGGCCCCCTATAATTCACCCCTCCACTTT
TRBJ2-7 | many | - | TRBV6-5 | CASSYRQAARGRDEQYF | TGTGCCAGCAGTTACCGGCAGGCGGCGCGGGGGCGTGACGAGCAGTACTTC
TRBJ2-3 | many | TRBD1 | TRBV5-4 | CASSSQGAGADTQYF | TGTGCCAGCAGCTCCCAGGGGGCTGGTGCAGATACGCAGTATTTT
TRBJ2-7 | - | - | TRBV7-6 | CASSRTASSYEQYF | TGTGCCAGCAGTAGGACAGCTTCCTCCTACGAGCAGTACTTC
TRBJ2-7 | many | TRBD1 | TRBV6-1 | CASRSRTGGFYEQYF | TGTGCCAGCAGATCTCGGACAGGGGGCTTCTACGAGCAGTACTTC
TRBJ2-1 | few | - | TRBV19 | CASNIRDGTLGEQFF | TGTGCCAGTAATATCCGGGACGGGACTTTGGGTGAGCAGTTCTTC
TRBJ2-7 | - | TRBD1 | TRBV5-1 | CASSSDRGPYEQYF | TGCGCCAGCAGCTCCGACAGGGGTCCCTACGAGCAGTACTTC
TRBJ1-2 | many | - | TRBV27 | CASSLGHEYTF | TGTGCCAGCAGTTTAGGGCATGAATACACCTTC
TRBJ2-3 | - | TRBD2 | TRBV3-1 | CASSVRTSGGGPTQYF | TGTGCCAGCAGCGTCCGGACTAGCGGGGGGGGTCCTACGCAGTATTTT
TRBJ2-2 | few | TRBD2 | TRBV20-1 | CSARDQRRRGGFTGELFF | TGCAGTGCTAGAGATCAAAGGCGGCGGGGGGGCTTCACCGGGGAGCTGTTTTTT
TRBJ1-5 | many | TRBD1 | TRBV20-1 | CSASPGQGQPQHF | TGCAGTGCTAGCCCGGGACAGGGTCAGCCCCAGCATTTT
TRBJ2-1 | many | - | TRBV6-2/TRBV6-3 | CASSGGAYNEQFF | TGTGCCAGCAGTGGCGGGGCCTACAATGAGCAGTTCTTC
TRBJ1-5 | many | - | TRBV27 | CASRRWGSNQPQHF | TGTGCCAGCAGGAGATGGGGCTCCAATCAGCCCCAGCATTTT
TRBJ1-5 | many | - | TRBV4-1 | CASSQGDTRGNQPQHF | TGCGCCAGCAGCCAGGGTGACACCCGTGGAAATCAGCCCCAGCATTTT
TRBJ2-1 | many | TRBD2 | TRBV7-3 | CASSFTSGRASEQFF | TGTGCCAGCAGCTTCACTAGCGGGAGGGCTTCTGAGCAGTTCTTC